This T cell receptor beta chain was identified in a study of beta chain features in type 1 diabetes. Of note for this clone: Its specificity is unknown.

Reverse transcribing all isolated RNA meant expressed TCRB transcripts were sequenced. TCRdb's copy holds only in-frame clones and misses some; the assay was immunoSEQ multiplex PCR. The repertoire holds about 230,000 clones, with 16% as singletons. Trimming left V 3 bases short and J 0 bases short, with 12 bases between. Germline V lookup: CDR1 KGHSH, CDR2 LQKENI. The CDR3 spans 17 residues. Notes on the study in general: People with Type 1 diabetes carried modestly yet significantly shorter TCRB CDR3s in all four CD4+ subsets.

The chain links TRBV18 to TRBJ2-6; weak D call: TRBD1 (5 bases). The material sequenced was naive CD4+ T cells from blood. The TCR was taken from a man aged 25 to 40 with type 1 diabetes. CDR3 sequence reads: CASSPSPGYSGANVLTF. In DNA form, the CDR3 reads TGTGCCAGCTCACCCTCCCCAGGGTACTCTGGGGCCAACGTCCTGACTTTC.